These 15 T cell receptor beta chains were sequenced from one sample in a study of vaccination effects on CD4 cells after COVID-19. Their cognate antigens are unknown. The repertoire was sequenced with immunoSEQ multiplex PCR; TCRdb's copy has only in-frame clones and lacks some. This table has about 73,000 clones, roughly 75% appearing once. At the end of about ten days of culture, CD4+ T cells were isolated. The vaccine given was either BNT162b2 or mRNA-1273, in two doses. Source: CD4+ T cells from PBMCs cultured without peptide, taken after COVID-19 vaccination. All receptors come from a human donor who received a COVID-19 vaccine.

This chain uses TRBV5-4 with TRBJ1-1, with 8 bases that match TRBD1. V dropped 1 base and J dropped 7; count of bases not matched to a gene: 9. From germline, CDR1 is SGHNT and CDR2 YYREEE (reference sequence). This CDR3 has 15 amino acids. CDR3 region: CASSLNQGARDEAFF. The DNA of the CDR3 is TGTGCCAGCAGCTTGAATCAGGGGGCGAGGGATGAAGCTTTCTTT.

The chain uses TRBV6-1 and TRBJ2-7; D remains ambiguous. CDR1 is MNHNS, CDR2 SASEGT, per germline. Trimming shortened V by 2 bases and J by 6 bases, and 11 bases separated the two germline ends. The CDR3 spans 13 residues. The CDR3 bases are TGTGCCAGCAGTGAATCTCCTGGTCTCGAGCAGTACGTC. It specifies CASSESPGLEQYV.

The genes are TRBV6-5 and TRBJ1-1, with 7 bases that match TRBD1. J was trimmed by 8 bases and V by 1 base; bases with no gene match: 4. The CDR3 is 13 residues long. Looked up from germline, CDR1 is MNHEY and CDR2 is SVGAGI. CDR3 sequence reads: CASSYLQGREAFF. The DNA of the CDR3 is TGTGCCAGCAGTTACTTACAGGGGAGGGAAGCTTTCTTT.

This chain uses TRBV18 with TRBJ1-6; D might be TRBD1 (5 bases). CDR3 length equals 14 residues. The V gene's germline CDR1 is KGHSH and CDR2 LQKENI. The V and J ends lost 6 bases and 8 bases respectively, with 14 bases between them. The CDR3 is CASSRDSLDSPLHF. CDR3 nucleotide sequence: TGTGCCAGCTCGCGGGACTCTCTGGATTCACCCCTCCACTTT.

This rearrangement joins TRBV4-2 to TRBJ2-7, with 9 bases fitting TRBD2. Per germline, CDR1 LGHNA and CDR2 YNFKEQ. CDR3 length equals 17 residues. Trimming at V came to 0 bases and at J to 3 bases, leaving 9 bases not matched to a gene. As DNA, the CDR3 is TGTGCCAGCAGCCAAGATTGGGCTAGCGGGGCCAGCTACGAGCAGTACGTC. Translating it yields CASSQDWASGASYEQYV.

The genes are TRBV28 and TRBJ1-3; weak D call: TRBD1 (6 bases). V was trimmed by 6 bases and J by 4 bases, leaving 16 bases between them. Germline-derived CDR1 and CDR2 are MDHEN and SYDVKM. This CDR3 contains 15 residues. The CDR3 DNA is TGTGCCAGCAGCACGCCCAGGGGAGTCGGAAACACCATATATTTT. Translating it yields CASSTPRGVGNTIYF.

This clone appeared a few times. CDR3 sequence (DNA): TGTGCCTGGAGTGTAATCCGTGGACAGGGGGACACCTTC. Its protein is CAWSVIRGQGDTF. This rearrangement joins TRBV30 to TRBJ1-2, with 10 bases identical to TRBD1. Per the germline V gene, CDR1 is GTSNPN and CDR2 is SVGIG (reference sequence). V dropped 0 bases and J dropped 12; count of bases not matched to a gene: 7. The CDR3 length is 13 residues.

V is TRBV9 and J is TRBJ2-1; the match to TRBD1 covers 7 bases. CDR3 length equals 15 residues. Germline V gene lookup returns CDR1 SGDLS and CDR2 YYNGEE. The ends lost 0 bases at V and 5 bases at J; junction bases unmatched: 5. The CDR3 DNA sequence: TGTGCCAGCAGCGTAGCGGGGACAGTCCACAATGAGCAGTTCTTC. This sequence encodes CASSVAGTVHNEQFF.

This rearrangement joins TRBV6-5 to TRBJ2-2; 11 bases fit TRBD2. The ends lost 4 bases at V and 8 bases at J; junction bases unmatched: 3. Germline CDR1 is MNHEY and CDR2 is SVGAGI. There are 14 residues in the CDR3. CDR3 sequence: CASSWTSGLGELFF. The CDR3 DNA sequence: TGTGCCAGCAGTTGGACTAGCGGGTTGGGGGAGCTGTTTTTT.

J is TRBJ2-2 and V is TRBV5-1; the match to TRBD2 covers 8 bases. Germline CDR1 reads SGHRS; CDR2 reads YFSETQ. V lost 2 bases, J lost 0 bases, and 3 bases stayed unmatched. The CDR3 runs 16 residues. CDR3 DNA sequence: TGCGCCAGCAGCTTTAGCGGGGCACCGAACACCGGGGAGCTGTTTTTT. Translated, it gives CASSFSGAPNTGELFF.

The chain has TRBV18 and TRBJ1-3, with no clear D. The V gene's germline CDR1 is KGHSH and CDR2 LQKENI. There are 15 residues in the CDR3. Trimming removed 4 bases from V and 0 bases from J, with 10 bases in between. CDR3 amino acids: CASSQAANSGNTIYF. In DNA form, the CDR3 reads TGTGCCAGCTCACAGGCGGCAAACTCTGGAAACACCATATATTTT.

The table lists this clone with a count of one. J is TRBJ2-3 and V is TRBV7-2, with D perhaps given as TRBD1 or TRBD2 (5 bases each). Germline loops: CDR1 SGHTA, CDR2 FQGNSA. V was trimmed by 1 base and J by 1 base, leaving 9 bases between them. The CDR3 extends over 15 amino acids. The CDR3 DNA reads as TGTGCCAGCAGCTTAGGACGGGGCCGCACAGATACGCAGTATTTT. Protein product: CASSLGRGRTDTQYF.

The V and J genes are TRBV11-1 and TRBJ2-3; 10 nucleotides line up with TRBD1. J gave up 4 bases and V 4 bases, and 2 bases lay outside the gene matches. The germline CDR1 and CDR2 sequences are SGHAT and FQDESV (reference sequence). The CDR3 spans 14 residues. The CDR3 is CASSYGQGADTQYF. The CDR3 DNA is TGTGCCAGCAGCTATGGACAGGGGGCAGATACGCAGTATTTT.

The sample holds one count of this clone. The chain combines TRBV18 with TRBJ2-5; the D gene is possibly TRBD2 (7 bases). The germline CDR1 and CDR2 sequences are KGHSH and LQKENI. V lost 6 bases to trimming and J lost 2 bases, with 16 bases between them. CDR3 length equals 15 residues. The CDR3 DNA sequence: TGTGCCAGCTCCCTCGTTGGGGGGGCTCAAGAGACCCAGTACTTC. Its protein product is CASSLVGGAQETQYF.

The chain recombines TRBV9 with TRBJ2-2, with TRBD1 as a possible D gene (6 bases). Germline assignment: CDR1 SGDLS and CDR2 YYNGEE. Trimming took 3 bases from V and 5 from J, leaving 14 bases between them. The CDR3 is 15 residues long. This CDR3 reads CASSARYRETGELFF. The CDR3 DNA sequence: TGTGCCAGCAGCGCGAGATACAGGGAGACCGGGGAGCTGTTTTTT.